Listed here are 2 T cell receptor beta chains from one sample, sequenced in a study of resident and recirculating memory T cells in vitiligo. The table came from immunoSEQ multiplex PCR; TCRdb's copy has only in-frame clones and leaves some out. The table records around 38,000 clones, roughly 91% of them present only once. Sequenced sample: blood. The receptor source for this set is a male donor with vitiligo.

The chain employs TRBV5-1 and TRBJ2-3; the D gene is possibly TRBD1 (6 bases). V gave up 6 bases and J gave up 1 base, with 15 bases separating them. In germline, CDR1 is SGHRS, CDR2 YFSETQ. The CDR3 contains 15 residues. CDR3 region: CASTPPDSGTDTQYF. CDR3 sequence (DNA): TGCGCCAGCACCCCACCGGACAGTGGCACAGATACGCAGTATTTT.

The chain employs TRBV21-1 and TRBJ1-6; the D segment call TRBD1 is taken from the table without a DNA check. TRBV21-1 is a recognized pseudogene. The CDR3 consists of 17 residues. The CDR3 DNA follows: TGTGCCAGCAGCAAAGCAACAGGGAGCTCCTATAATTCACCCCTCCACTTT. This translates into CASSKATGSSYNSPLHF.